This T cell receptor (beta chain) was recovered during a study of blood T cell repertoires in COVID-19. Overall study: PBMCs, B-cell-depleted T cells, or T cells provided the cDNA or gDNA that made up the material.

Germline V gives CDR1 MNHGY, CDR2 SVAAGI. CDR3 length: 18 residues. The J segment lost 3 bases and the V segment lost 6 bases, leaving 20 bases of the junction unmatched. As handled by the study authors: Amplification with reference gene primers provided the estimates of nucleated cell counts. This table comes from immunoSEQ multiplex PCR, and its TCRdb copy is limited to in-frame clones, with some not included. That table supplies the V and J calls and clone size; D and trimming were determined from the DNA. The table has 310,000 or so clones, 70% to 90% seen once. Which cohort a participant joined came from the clinical history participants gave. What the recovered Cohort 3 donors had was two negative PCRs, clearance, or symptom resolution.

The sample consisted of PBMCs or T cells enriched from blood (not recorded which). This sequence joins TRBV6-9 and TRBJ2-7, with 7 bases that match TRBD1. This TCR was recovered from a middle-aged woman who had recovered from COVID-19. This chain's CDR3 is CASSPYPSWQGGNYEQYF. The CDR3 DNA reads TGTGCCAGCAGCCCATACCCCTCATGGCAAGGGGGCAACTACGAGCAGTACTTC.